The clone carrying this T cell receptor beta chain was picked up many times. The data were obtained in a study of T-cell memory formation after mild COVID-19. TCRdb reanalysed the 5' RACE reads using MiXCR and keeps one entry per CDR3 protein. The sample includes about 150,000 distinct CDR3 sequences, roughly 24% of them seen just once. The receptor comes from an adult woman who had mild COVID-19 (a few samples of this study predate the infection). Cell type and time point are not known. The material sequenced was PBMCs or a T cell subset sorted from them (not recorded which).

DNA of the CDR3: TGTGCCAGCAGCCCAAAATCCGGGACTAGCGGGGGTACCTACAATGAGCAGTTCTTC. It encodes CASSPKSGTSGGTYNEQFF. The V and J genes are TRBV7-2 and TRBJ2-1; 14 positions agree with TRBD2. This CDR3 is 19 amino acids long. With 5 bases clipped from V and 2 bases from J, the junction kept 11 bases outside the gene matches. Germline V gives CDR1 SGHTA, CDR2 FQGNSA.